Given below is one T cell receptor beta chain in context. Its specific antigen is unknown. No quality values exist for individual bases; no much larger clone is one base distant. This entry comes from a study of blood T cell repertoires in COVID-19 (dated by TCRdb to 2018 to 2021). In the study overall: Samples covering the acute and convalescent phases of COVID-19 were provided by collaborators in the United States, Italy and Spain. The material from the prospective study consisted of cDNA or gDNA derived from T cells, B-cell-depleted T cells, or PBMCs. Deeply sampled blood TCRbeta repertoires from subjects exposed to, actively infected with, or recovered from COVID-19 were included in the dataset. The repertoires were released in a freely available public database meant as a resource for research on the immune response to SARS-CoV-2. The samples were drawn from the first 160 participants of the ongoing ImmuneRACE study and from 950 to 1,500 subjects provided by 6 global collaborators. The sample metadata nearly always contained a de-identified subject ID, COVID-19 status, age in years and sex. Where available, HLA class I and class II types were taken from metadata supplied by the sample provider and were not determined by assay-based typing.

The germline V gene sets CDR1 to SGHRS and CDR2 to YFSETQ. From the cysteine through the phenylalanine, the CDR3 covers 17 amino acids. The read is trimmed to its CDR3 DNA, 51 bases read in frame from base 1. V gives up 3 bases and J gives up 2 bases, and the segment between their germline ends measures 19 bases. TCRbeta CDR3 regions were amplified from genomic DNA using the immunoSEQ Assay, a bias-controlled multiplex PCR. The authors' analysis ran thus. The number of nucleated cells in each sample was estimated by amplification of reference gene primers within the assay. To quantify the absolute abundance of each unique TCRbeta CDR3 rearrangement, sequence reads were collapsed and filtered. For each sample, productive Simpson clonality was calculated as the square root of Simpson's diversity index across productive rearrangements. This is the immuneACCESS table as TCRdb keeps it, with only in-frame sequences that have V and J called. A part of the clones is gone; compared with another copy, unresolved V genes explain less than half, and the rest is unexplained. V and J calls and clone size follow that table, whereas D and trimming were derived from the DNA. The sample includes about 210,000 clones, with approximately 84% observed a single time. Together, the top ten hold roughly 8% of the sample.

Whole blood was collected in K2EDTA tubes by collaborating institutions according to the institutions' own protocols. For TCRbeta analysis, collaborator samples were shipped as frozen whole blood, as isolated PBMCs, or as DNA extracted from either sample type. Overall results and qualifications from the work: The amount of clinical and demographic metadata varied by source and participant and was provided uncurated.

This receptor was obtained from a woman between 50 and 59 years old with active or convalescent COVID-19. The sequenced sample was peripheral blood. The receptor chain draws on TRBV5-1 and TRBJ2-3; TRBD2 is a weak D gene call, 6 bases matching. The CDR3 region reads CASSWPAEAGSTDTQYF. The bases are TGCGCCAGCAGCTGGCCGGCGGAAGCGGGCTCCACAGATACGCAGTATTTT.